A single T cell receptor beta chain is shown here with its context. What it binds is unknown. Germline CDR1 MNHEY, CDR2 SVGAGI. There are 14 residues in the CDR3. V shed 1 base and J 9 bases; nucleotides not matched to a gene: 4. The sample is drawn from a study of chemoradiotherapy in HPV16-positive cancers. In the study overall: Candidate HPV-specific clones and shared TCR motifs came from two HPV16-positive patients.

The study, taken as a whole, reports: Non-HPV-specific T cells did not expand in tumors during treatment, whereas candidate HPV-specific clones and E7-related motifs did. In HPV16-positive patients, HPV-responsive T-cell expansion tracked better recurrence-free survival.

The protocol was immunoSEQ multiplex PCR, while the TCRdb copy is restricted to in-frame clones and leaves out a portion. The profile shows approximately 32,000 clones, nearly 90% of them singletons. The sequencing here drew on blood, taken from a patient who underwent chemoradiotherapy. This chain joins TRBV6-5 and TRBJ2-1, with TRBD1 identical over 9 bases. The TCR originated in a human donor with HPV-associated anogenital cancer. The CDR3 DNA is TGTGCCAGCAGTTACTTTACAGGGGGCGGTGAGCAGTTCTTC. Translating gives CASSYFTGGGEQFF.